This is a list of T cell receptor beta chains from one sample in a study of cytomegalovirus exposure and HLA in healthy donors. TCRdb keeps only in-frame clones here, not all; method: immunoSEQ multiplex PCR. Of some 98,000 clones in the sample, over 60% were seen once. Sequenced material: PBMCs. Source of these receptors: a human donor in good health. Both conserved end residues are part of each CDR3. Each record gives: J gene, clone size, V gene, D gene, CDR3 DNA, CDR3 protein. A D gene is named only where the DNA matches it firmly. Clone size is given for some rows only: seen once, a few or many times, or a class if the clone is expanded.

TRBJ1-2,NA,TRBV2,NA,TGTGCCAGCAGTTTTCAGGGAATTGATGGCTACACCTTC,CASSFQGIDGYTF
TRBJ2-7,NA,TRBV7-9,NA,TGTGCCAGCAGCCTATCGACAGGAACAACCTACGAGCAGTACTTC,CASSLSTGTTYEQYF
TRBJ2-2,few,TRBV2,TRBD1,TGTGCCAGCAGTGAAGATCGGTATCGGAGACAGGGCTCCGGGGAGCTGTTTTTT,CASSEDRYRRQGSGELFF
TRBJ2-3,few,TRBV7-9,TRBD2,TGTGCCAGCAGCTTTTCTTCCTCGACTAGCGGGGCGAGCAATCGGTATTTT,CASSFSSSTSGASNRYF
TRBJ1-1,few,TRBV2,NA,TGTGCCAGCGGGCGGGAGGTCAATGAAGCTTTCTTT,CASGREVNEAFF
TRBJ1-2,few,TRBV29-1,TRBD1,TGCAGCGTTTACCCCGGGGGGACAGGGGACAACTATGGCTACACCTTC,CSVYPGGTGDNYGYTF
TRBJ2-3,NA,TRBV5-1,TRBD1,TGCACCAGCAGCTTGGGAAGGGACAGCATCACAGATACGCAGTATTTT,CTSSLGRDSITDTQYF
TRBJ2-7,once,TRBV7-9,TRBD1,TGTGCCAGCGGACAGGGGGTCCACGAGCAGTACTTC,CASGQGVHEQYF
TRBJ1-5,NA,TRBV19,NA,TGTGCCAGTAGTCCCCTAAGCAGCAATCAGCCCCAGCATTTT,CASSPLSSNQPQHF
TRBJ1-1,NA,TRBV14,NA,TGTGCCAGCAGCTCCATTGAGGGTATCACTGAAGCTTTCTTT,CASSSIEGITEAFF
TRBJ1-5,NA,TRBV9,NA,TGTGCCAGCAGCGAGGGGATTTCTGGCAATCAGCCCCAGCATTTT,CASSEGISGNQPQHF
TRBJ2-7,once,TRBV7-6,NA,TGTGCCAGCAGCTTAGCGCCCATAGGCCAGGTAACTTCCTACGAGCAGTACTTC,CASSLAPIGQVTSYEQYF
TRBJ2-1,NA,TRBV5-1,NA,TGCGCCAGCAGCGCCCTACCACAGGGAGAGCAGTTCTTC,CASSALPQGEQFF
TRBJ1-5,NA,TRBV27,NA,TGTGCCAGCAGTTTATTTTCGATTGAGGGTGAGGGATTGCATTTT,CASSLFSIEGEGLHF
TRBJ2-5,NA,TRBV11-3,TRBD1,TGTGCCAGCAGCTACAGGGGTGGAGAGACCCAGTACTTC,CASSYRGGETQYF
TRBJ2-7,NA,TRBV6-5,NA,TGTGCCAGCAAAAAGGGGATCGAGCAGTACTTC,CASKKGIEQYF
TRBJ2-1,NA,TRBV6-4,TRBD2,TGTGCCAGCAGTGAACGCCTAGCGGGGGGTGTAGGTGAGCAGTTCTTC,CASSERLAGGVGEQFF
TRBJ1-6,NA,TRBV7-9,NA,TGTGCCAGCAGCTTCTCCAGGGGTTCACCCCTCCACTTT,CASSFSRGSPLHF
TRBJ1-2,NA,TRBV5-1,NA,TGCGCCAGCAGCGGAACAGGGTCGGAAGGCGGGGGCTACACCTTC,CASSGTGSEGGGYTF
TRBJ1-2,NA,TRBV6-5,NA,TGTGCCAGCAGTTATCAGGGAAACCATGGCTACACCTTC,CASSYQGNHGYTF
TRBJ1-1,many,TRBV11-2,NA,TGTGCCAGCAGCTTAACGGTAGGGGCCACTGAAGCTTTCTTT,CASSLTVGATEAFF
TRBJ2-1,NA,TRBV7-9,NA,TGTGCCAGCAGCGGAACAGGACTAAGCTCCTACAATGAGCAGTTCTTC,CASSGTGLSSYNEQFF
TRBJ2-2,NA,TRBV27,NA,TGTGCCAGCAGCCAGGGGACCGGGGAGCTGTTTTTT,CASSQGTGELFF
TRBJ2-3,NA,TRBV2,TRBD1,TGTGCCAGCAGTCGGGGGACAGGGAGCACAGATACGCAGTATTTT,CASSRGTGSTDTQYF
TRBJ2-7,NA,TRBV30,TRBD1,TGTGCCTGGAGTGTACCAGCCGGACAGGTACAGTACTTC,CAWSVPAGQVQYF
TRBJ2-7,NA,TRBV5-4,TRBD2,TGTGCCAGCAGCCTAGCGGGGGGCGTCCGCGAGCAGTACTTC,CASSLAGGVREQYF
TRBJ1-1,NA,TRBV6-5,NA,TGTGCCAGCAGCCGGGTGCGGGGGGCTAATAGAGGAGCTTTCTTT,CASSRVRGANRGAFF
TRBJ1-6,few,TRBV4-2,NA,TGTGCCAGCAGCCAAGATCTTACGGATTCACCCCTCCACTTT,CASSQDLTDSPLHF
TRBJ1-1,NA,TRBV28,NA,TGTGCCAGCAGTTTAGTGGAGGATTTTAGGTACATGAACACTGAAGCTTTCTTT,CASSLVEDFRYMNTEAFF
TRBJ1-1,NA,TRBV19,NA,TGTGCCAGTAGGAGACAAACCTCGAACACTGAAGCTTTCTTT,CASRRQTSNTEAFF
TRBJ2-7,NA,TRBV5-4,NA,TGTGCCAGCAGCTTACAGGATTCCTACGAGCAGTACTTC,CASSLQDSYEQYF
TRBJ2-7,NA,TRBV10-1,TRBD1,TGCGCCAGCAGTGAGAGATCGGGACAGGGCCCGTCCTACGAGCAGTACTTC,CASSERSGQGPSYEQYF
TRBJ2-7,NA,TRBV29-1,NA,TGCAGCGTTACCGGGGGAGGTCGGGGGATCTACGAGCAGTACTTC,CSVTGGGRGIYEQYF
TRBJ1-5,few,TRBV19,TRBD1,TGTGCCACGCAGGACAGGGTGAACCAGCCCCAGCATTTT,CATQDRVNQPQHF
TRBJ1-1,NA,TRBV6-5,NA,TGTGCCAGCACCCGCGGAGGGCAGAAGAACACTGAAGCTTTCTTT,CASTRGGQKNTEAFF
TRBJ2-2,NA,TRBV11-2,NA,TGTGCCAGCAGCTTAAATCCAGGCGCCGGGGAGCTGTTTTTT,CASSLNPGAGELFF
TRBJ1-1,NA,TRBV6-5,NA,TGTGCCAGCAGTTACTCTTCCGGGGTGGTGCTCACTGAAGCTTTCTTT,CASSYSSGVVLTEAFF